The 26 T cell receptor beta chains below were found in one sample sequenced in a study of CXCR3-negative and CXCR3-positive naive CD8 T cells. Libraries of TRB cDNA were made by 5' RACE and carried UMIs. Using the 5' RACE reads, TCRdb records one entry per CDR3 protein without DNA. In total, the table holds roughly 86,000 distinct CDR3 sequences. The sample comprised naive CXCR3- CD8+ T cells from blood. Stated subset: CD45RO-CCR7+CD27+CD95- naive CD8+ T cells lacking CXCR3 (TNR3-). These receptors were taken from a human donor in good health. Some clones in this sample may be carry-over from other donors' samples.

This chain joins TRBV12-3 or TRBV12-4 and TRBJ1-2. The CDR3 is 12 residues long. Here the CDR3 reads CASSLARDGYTF.

V and J are TRBV7-9 and TRBJ2-7; TCRdb's D call of TRBD1 is untestable without DNA. Germline-derived CDR1 and CDR2 are SEHNR and FQNEAQ (reference sequence). The CDR3 totals 12 residues. CDR3 protein: CASSEDRAEQYF.

CDR3 sequence: CASSLGVSTDGVYEQYF. This rearrangement joins TRBV5-1 to TRBJ2-7; TCRdb's D call, TRBD1, is unchecked because there is no DNA. This CDR3 spans 17 amino acids. The germline V gene has CDR1 SGHRS and CDR2 YFSETQ.

The J gene is TRBJ2-2, the V gene TRBV12-3 or TRBV12-4; TCRdb's D call of TRBD1 is untestable without DNA. This CDR3 is 13 amino acids long. CDR3 loop: CASSSDSTGELFF.

This chain links TRBV5-1 with TRBJ2-1; the TCRdb call, TRBD2, lacks DNA for checking. The CDR3 loop spans 16 amino acids. CDR1 is SGHRS, CDR2 YFSETQ, per germline. CDR3 amino acids: CASSLVPAGGLGEQFF.

The chain has TRBV29-1 and TRBJ2-2. The CDR3 consists of 11 residues. Looked up from germline, CDR1 is SQVTM and CDR2 is ANQGSEA. The CDR3 protein is CSVTYLGELFF.

This chain connects TRBV23-1 to TRBJ2-5. TRBV23-1 is treated as an ORF (open reading frame) with a function not yet certain. This CDR3 spans 13 amino acids. CDR3 amino acids: CASSHLVRETQYF.

The chain is built from TRBV12-3 or TRBV12-4 and TRBJ1-1; TCRdb lists TRBD1, though no DNA is available to test this call. The CDR3 consists of 15 residues. This CDR3 reads CASSLGAQGDTEAFF.

This rearrangement joins TRBV6-2 or TRBV6-3 to TRBJ1-1; TCRdb lists TRBD1, though no DNA is available to test this call. The length of the CDR3 is 16 residues. Looked up from germline, CDR1 is MNHEY and CDR2 is SVGEGT. The CDR3: CASSYDSGLLNTEAFF.

The rearrangement links TRBV11-2 to TRBJ2-1; without DNA, the TCRdb call of TRBD1 cannot be checked. This CDR3 has 16 amino acids. Germline CDR1 SGHAT, CDR2 FQNNGV. This CDR3 reads CASSFLRGQGVNEQFF.

The V call is TRBV27, the J call TRBJ2-7; TCRdb outputs TRBD2, but without DNA this stays unchecked. Germline V CDR1 and CDR2: MNHEY, SMNVEV (reference sequence). This CDR3 is 14 amino acids long. CDR3 in amino acids: CASSNPRRPYEQYF.

The CDR3 region is CATSRGQGPYEQYF. The chain joins TRBV15 to TRBJ2-7. The V gene's germline CDR1 is LNHNV and CDR2 YYDKDF (reference sequence). The CDR3 is 14 amino acids.

V gene TRBV5-4 combines with J gene TRBJ2-5; the D gene TCRdb calls, TRBD2, cannot be checked with no DNA. CDR3 length equals 14 residues. Germline CDR1 SGHNT, CDR2 YYREEE (reference sequence). The CDR3 spells CASSQSGRRETQYF.

The V and J genes are TRBV4-1 and TRBJ1-6; the D call from TCRdb, TRBD1, cannot be confirmed without DNA. There are 15 residues in the CDR3. Germline CDR1 reads MGHRA; CDR2 reads YSYEKL. CDR3 protein: CASSHTGLEDSPLHF.

The chain employs TRBV7-9 and TRBJ2-2; the TCRdb call, TRBD1, lacks DNA for checking. Germline CDR1 reads SEHNR; CDR2 reads FQNEAQ (reference sequence). There are 16 residues in the CDR3. CDR3 residues: CASSHRTGGNTGELFF.

J is TRBJ2-5 and V is TRBV10-3; the D call of TRBD1 rests on TCRdb alone, since no DNA is present to check it. CDR1 is ENHRY and CDR2 is SYGVKD in the germline V gene. This CDR3 region has 14 residues. The CDR3 here is CAISAGTAKETQYF.

This clonotype is identified as medium-sized (0.01 to 0.1%) from frequency. This sequence joins TRBV11-3 and TRBJ2-7. Germline CDR1 reads SGHNT; CDR2 reads YENEEA. This CDR3 region has 14 residues. The CDR3 spells CASSSAADYYEQYF.

The gene calls are TRBV29-1 and TRBJ2-5; TCRdb's assignment of TRBD2 cannot be checked, as there is no DNA. The CDR3 contains 12 residues. Germline loops: CDR1 SQVTM, CDR2 ANQGSEA. The CDR3 here is CSGGPVQETQYF.

CDR3 protein: CASSFIAGAGNEQFF. The V and J genes are TRBV12-3 or TRBV12-4 and TRBJ2-1; TCRdb's D call, TRBD2, is unchecked because there is no DNA. The CDR3 loop spans 15 amino acids.

The J gene is TRBJ2-7, the V gene TRBV25-1. There are 15 residues in the CDR3. CDR1 MGHDK and CDR2 SYGVNS come from the germline V gene. The CDR3 loop is CASSEYSSAYYEQYF.

The V and J genes are TRBV7-9 and TRBJ2-7; the TCRdb call, TRBD2, lacks DNA for checking. Germline values: CDR1 SEHNR, CDR2 FQNEAQ (reference sequence). This CDR3 comprises 14 residues. CDR3 amino acids: CASSGTSDNHEQYF.

J is TRBJ2-7 and V is TRBV4-3. This CDR3 contains 16 residues. Germline assignment: CDR1 LGHNA and CDR2 YSLEER. CDR3 residues: CASSQDFIPPTYEQYF.

The rearrangement uses TRBV19 and TRBJ2-1; TCRdb returns TRBD1, unconfirmable since there is no DNA. Germline V gene sequence: CDR1 LNHDA, CDR2 SQIVND (reference sequence). This CDR3 comprises 16 residues. The CDR3 here is CASSIPRQGMKNEQFF.

The CDR3 reads CSATTSGGPLYEQYF. The V call is TRBV20-1, the J call TRBJ2-7; TCRdb proposes TRBD2, but this gene call is untestable without DNA. The CDR3 spans 15 residues. Germline CDR1 is DFQATT and CDR2 is SNEGSKA (reference sequence).

The chain links TRBV14 to TRBJ2-7; TCRdb indicates TRBD1, and absent DNA this call remains unverified. The CDR3 has 14 amino acids. Looked up from germline, CDR1 is SGHDN and CDR2 is FVKESK. CDR3 residues: CASRETGGPYEQYF.

This chain joins TRBV6-2 or TRBV6-3 and TRBJ2-7; lacking DNA, the TRBD1 call made by TCRdb goes unchecked. This CDR3 has 12 amino acids. CDR1 is MNHEY, CDR2 SVGEGT, per germline. CDR3 amino acids: CASGDGTYEQYF.